The sample holds many counts of the clone carrying this T cell receptor (beta chain). Amplified TCR beta CDR3 regions derived from RNA transcripts. Using the HTBI primer set, a first-round RT-PCR was run on the TCR CDR3. Each CDR3 protein is one row after TCRdb ran MiXCR on the multiplex PCR reads. The data contain about 200,000 distinct CDR3 sequences, about 15% of them seen just once; the ten biggest clones take up around 52%. The data were taken from a study of T cells in Graves' hyperthyroidism and ophthalmopathy. The clonotype originates from a woman in her 50s with Graves' hyperthyroidism. The specimen sequenced was blood.

This chain's CDR3 is CASSLGVRSVAFF. As DNA, the CDR3 is TGTGCCAGCAGCTTGGGCGTGCGGTCGGTAGCTTTCTTT. V usage is TRBV7-2 and J usage is TRBJ1-1, with D hard to call. CDR1 and CDR2 (germline): SGHTA, FQGNSA. V shed 3 bases and J shed 10 bases, with 15 bases lying between them. This CDR3 comprises 13 residues.